This record concerns one TCR beta chain sequence. This entry comes from a study of blood T cell repertoires in COVID-19. Study summary: PBMCs, B-cell-depleted T cells, or T cells provided the cDNA or gDNA that made up the material.

Trimming stripped 2 bases from V and 2 bases from J, with 9 bases between. From germline, CDR1 is SEHNR and CDR2 FQNEAQ (reference sequence). This CDR3 region has 14 residues. How the authors handled the data: Amplification of reference gene primers was used by the study to estimate nucleated cell counts. Method: immunoSEQ multiplex PCR; TCRdb's copy keeps in-frame clones and lacks some. V and J calls and clone size are as listed in that table; D and trimming were resolved from the DNA. The sample contains roughly 190,000 clones, about 80% of which appear only once. The source is a human donor with acute or convalescent COVID-19. The donor label of this sample is uncertain. The chain carries TRBV7-9 and TRBJ1-1; D unresolved. Sample: peripheral blood. CDR3 bases: TGTGCCAGCAGCTTACCGCAGGTTAACACTGAAGCTTTCTTT. Its protein product is CASSLPQVNTEAFF.